The 19 T cell receptor beta chains below come from one sample, sequenced in a study of cytomegalovirus exposure and HLA in healthy donors (dated by TCRdb to the late 2010s). Libraries came from the immunoSEQ multiplex PCR assay. For the multiplex PCR, a mixture combining 60 forward primers for TCR Vbeta segments and 13 reverse primers for TCR Jbeta segments was used. Sourced from immuneACCESS, this table was stored by TCRdb with only in-frame sequences that have V and J called. A share of the clones is absent; for the studies checked, an unresolved V gene accounts for under half, and the remainder has no known explanation. In this sample the table shows more than 150,000 clones, about 80% of which occur a single time. Together, the top ten hold about 2.2% of the sample. Sequencing was performed on PBMCs. These TCRs come from a woman in her twenties or thirties in good health and CMV-seronegative.

The V gene is TRBV2, the J gene TRBJ1-2, with a possible D match to TRBD1 (5 bases). Germline V CDR1 and CDR2: SNHLY, FYNNEI. The CDR3 totals 12 residues. Trimming removed 4 bases from V and 4 bases from J, with 7 bases in between. As DNA, the CDR3 is TGTGCCAGCAGTGCAGGGTCCTATGGCTACACCTTC. This translates into CASSAGSYGYTF.

Note on this clone: One junction end does not reproduce the germline sequence, and a read error may be involved. This specimen includes other DNA sequences encoding the same CDR3. The chain uses TRBV5-1 and TRBJ2-5; 7 nucleotides agree with TRBD2. The germline V gene encodes CDR1 SGHRS and CDR2 YFSETQ. This CDR3 is built from 15 residues. The chain's CDR3 is CASSLVGGGQETQYF. DNA for the CDR3: TGTGCCAGCAGCTTGGTTGGCGGGGGACAAGAGACCCAGTACTTC. Full variable domain (rest looked up from reference TRBV5-1 and TRBJ2-5): KAGVTQTPRYLIKTRGQQVTLSCSPISGHRSVSWYQQTPGQGLQFLFEYFSETQRNKGNFPGRFSGRQFSNSRSEMNVSTLELGDSALYLCASSLVGGGQETQYFGPGTRLLVL.

To note about this clone: At the DNA level, this CDR3 is encoded by other sequences in the same sample as well. This chain connects TRBV19 to TRBJ1-5; 9 bases agree with TRBD1. With 3 bases clipped from V and 6 bases from J, the junction kept 3 bases outside the gene matches. In germline, CDR1 is LNHDA, CDR2 SQIVND (reference sequence). This CDR3 is built from 14 residues. For the CDR3, the DNA is TGTGCCAGTAGTATGGGACAGGGAGGTCAGCCCCAGCATTTT. This translates into CASSMGQGGQPQHF.

The chain recombines TRBV15 with TRBJ1-1, with D tentatively TRBD1 (6 bases). CDR1 is LNHNV, CDR2 YYDKDF, per germline (reference sequence). This CDR3 comprises 15 residues. The V gene lost 2 bases and the J gene lost 1 base, with 11 bases spanning the gap. CDR3 in DNA: TGTGCCACCAGCAGATGGGACACCCCGAACACTGAAGCTTTCTTT. Protein product: CATSRWDTPNTEAFF.

This clone was seen once. This chain links TRBV28 with TRBJ2-3, with 7 bases identical to TRBD2. The CDR3 length is 18 residues. The junction had 13 bases not matched to a gene; V was cut back by 2 bases and J by 2 bases. From germline, CDR1 is MDHEN and CDR2 SYDVKM. The CDR3 sequence: CASSLQPLSGGLTDTQYF. The DNA for the CDR3 is TGTGCCAGCAGTTTACAACCATTGTCGGGAGGTCTCACAGATACGCAGTATTTT.

V and J are TRBV25-1 and TRBJ1-2; perhaps TRBD1 as D (5 bases). Trimming removed 1 base at V and 8 bases at J, with 14 bases between. The CDR3 contains 14 residues. Germline V gives CDR1 MGHDK, CDR2 SYGVNS. CDR3 in DNA: TGTGCCAGCAGTGAATGGGGCTCCGCAAAGGGCTACACCTTC. Translated: CASSEWGSAKGYTF.

The V and J genes are TRBV6-5 and TRBJ1-2; a possible D gene is TRBD1 (6 bases). V lost 3 bases to trimming and J lost 5 bases, with 13 bases between them. The length of the CDR3 is 14 residues. Per germline, CDR1 MNHEY and CDR2 SVGAGI. In DNA form, the CDR3 reads TGTGCCAGCAGTTATGCAGGACAGTTATATGGCTACACCTTC. This sequence encodes CASSYAGQLYGYTF.

This chain uses TRBV28 with TRBJ1-4; D call uncertain. Per germline, CDR1 MDHEN and CDR2 SYDVKM. This CDR3 is built from 16 residues. With 6 bases removed from V and 4 bases from J, the gap between germline ends came to 18 bases. CDR3 nucleotides: TGTGCCAGCAGAGAGGGCGTGAACGACCGTAATGAAAAACTGTTTTTT. Translating gives CASREGVNDRNEKLFF.

This clone has just a few counts. The chain is built from TRBV12-5 and TRBJ1-5, with 11 nucleotides matching TRBD1. Germline V lookup: CDR1 LGHNT, CDR2 FRNRAP. V trimming: 7 bases; J trimming: 0 bases; junction bases outside the gene matches: 8. There are 17 residues in the CDR3. The CDR3 here is CASAYGTGGPSNQPQHF. CDR3 bases: TGTGCTAGTGCGTACGGGACAGGGGGACCTAGCAATCAGCCCCAGCATTTT.

The rearrangement uses TRBV5-6 and TRBJ1-2, with a possible D match to TRBD1 (6 bases). Germline V gene sequence: CDR1 SGHDT, CDR2 YYEEEE. This CDR3 has 15 amino acids. V lost 4 bases and J lost 7, with 20 bases in between. The CDR3 loop reads CASSRSTGRVGGYTF. The CDR3 DNA reads as TGTGCCAGCAGCCGAAGCACAGGGAGGGTTGGTGGCTACACCTTC.

This clone appeared a single time. V is TRBV6-1 and J is TRBJ1-4; 7 bases fit TRBD1. The CDR3 sequence is 14 residues long. V lost 2 bases to trimming and J lost 8 bases; unmatched junction nucleotides: 5. Germline lookup yields CDR1 MNHNS and CDR2 SASEGT. CDR3 DNA sequence: TGTGCCAGCAGTGAACAAGGACAGGCCGAAAAACTGTTTTTT. Translating gives CASSEQGQAEKLFF.

The chain is built from TRBV19 and TRBJ2-5, with D possibly being TRBD1 (6 bases). This CDR3 region has 14 residues. Per germline, CDR1 LNHDA and CDR2 SQIVND (reference sequence). Trimming removed 0 bases from V and 4 bases from J, with 9 bases in between. CDR3 nucleotide sequence: TGTGCCAGTAGTATAGAGAAGACAGGAGAGACCCAGTACTTC. Its translation is CASSIEKTGETQYF. The whole variable domain, remainder taken from reference TRBV19 and TRBJ2-5, is DGGITQSPKYLFRKEGQNVTLSCEQNLNHDAMYWYRQDPGQGLRLIYYSQIVNDFQKGDIAEGYSVSREKKESFPLTVTSAQKNPTAFYLCASSIEKTGETQYFGPGTRLLVL.

This clone was detected once. CDR3 protein: CASRHSGVRAIQETQYF. CDR3 coding DNA: TGTGCCAGCAGGCATTCCGGGGTCCGGGCCATCCAAGAGACCCAGTACTTC. J is TRBJ2-5 and V is TRBV14; D is possibly TRBD2 (5 bases). This CDR3 is 17 amino acids long. Germline V CDR1 and CDR2: SGHDN, FVKESK. The V and J ends lost 6 bases and 1 base respectively, with 21 bases between them.

The V call is TRBV16, the J call TRBJ2-1; a weak D match, TRBD2 (7 bases). The CDR3 totals 17 residues. The germline gives CDR1 KGHSY, CDR2 FQNENV. The V end lost 5 bases, the J end lost 2 bases, and 19 bases lay between the germline ends. The CDR3 sequence is CASSINAGAPTYNEQFF. The CDR3 DNA is TGTGCCAGCAGCATCAACGCGGGGGCCCCCACCTACAATGAGCAGTTCTTC.

This clone showed up just once. J is TRBJ2-7 and V is TRBV18, with 10 nucleotides matching TRBD1. V gave up 2 bases and J gave up 2 bases; unmatched junction bases: 3. Germline CDR1 reads KGHSH; CDR2 reads LQKENI. CDR3 length: 15 residues. The CDR3 is CASSPGTGAPYEQYF. CDR3 nucleotides: TGTGCCAGCTCACCAGGGACAGGGGCCCCCTACGAGCAGTACTTC.

The chain is built from TRBV7-9 and TRBJ1-2; the D is unclear. Per germline, CDR1 SEHNR and CDR2 FQNEAQ (reference sequence). CDR3 length: 16 amino acids. Trimming pared 2 bases from V and 0 bases from J, leaving 13 bases between. The CDR3 nucleotides are TGTGCCAGCAGCTTATCGGTTCCGCCGTCTAACTATGGCTACACCTTC. It specifies CASSLSVPPSNYGYTF.

V is TRBV5-4 and J is TRBJ1-4, with D possibly being TRBD1 (5 bases). Germline values: CDR1 SGHNT, CDR2 YYREEE (reference sequence). This CDR3 is 13 amino acids long. Trimming took off 2 bases at V and 7 bases at J, with 9 bases between the two ends. The CDR3: CASSLVQGEKLFF. The CDR3 DNA reads as TGTGCCAGCAGCTTAGTGCAGGGTGAAAAACTGTTTTTT.

The chain uses TRBV6-6 and TRBJ2-5, with D possibly being TRBD2 (6 bases). The CDR3 covers 14 residues. Germline loops: CDR1 MNHNY, CDR2 SVGAGI (reference sequence). V was cut by 5 bases and J by 7 bases, with 17 bases left in between. For the CDR3, the DNA is TGTGCCAGCAGTGGGGATAGCGGATACGCGACCCAGTACTTC. Its protein product is CASSGDSGYATQYF.

The chain has TRBV21-1 and TRBJ2-1; the D call in the table, TRBD1, was not verified against the DNA. TRBV21-1 is a listed pseudogene. CDR3 size: 16 residues. This CDR3 is CASSNHQGEPYNEQFF. The CDR3 DNA sequence: TGTGCCAGCAGCAATCACCAGGGGGAACCCTACAATGAGCAGTTCTTC.